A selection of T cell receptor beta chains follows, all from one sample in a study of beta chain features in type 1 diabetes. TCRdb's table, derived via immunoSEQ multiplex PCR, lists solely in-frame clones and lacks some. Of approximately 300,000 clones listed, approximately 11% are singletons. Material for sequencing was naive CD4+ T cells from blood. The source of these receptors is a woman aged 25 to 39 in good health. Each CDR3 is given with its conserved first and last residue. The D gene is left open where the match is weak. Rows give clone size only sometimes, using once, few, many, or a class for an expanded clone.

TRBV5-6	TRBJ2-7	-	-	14	TGTGCCAGCAGCTCTGGACAGCCTTTGTCTTTTTTGTACTTC	CASSSGQPLSFLYF
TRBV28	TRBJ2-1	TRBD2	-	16	TGTGCCAGTCTTCCGGGGAGCGGGGGAGCCTACAATGAGCAGTTCTTC	CASLPGSGGAYNEQFF
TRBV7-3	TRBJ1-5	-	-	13	TGTGCCAGCAGCCAGACAGGCAATCAGCCCCAGCATTTT	CASSQTGNQPQHF
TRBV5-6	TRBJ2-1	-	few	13	TGTGCCAGCGCACCGCGGTCAGTCGGTGAGCAGTTCTTC	CASAPRSVGEQFF
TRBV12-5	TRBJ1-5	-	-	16	TGTGCTAGTGGTTTGACCCGGGGAACAGTCAATCAGCCCCAGCATTTT	CASGLTRGTVNQPQHF
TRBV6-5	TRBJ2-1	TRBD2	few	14	TGTGCCAGCAGTCCCCAAGCGGGAGTCAATGAGCAGTTCTTC	CASSPQAGVNEQFF
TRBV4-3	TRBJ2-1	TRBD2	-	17	TGCGCCAGCAGCCAGATCTGGACTAGCGGCTCCTACAATGAGCAGTTCTTC	CASSQIWTSGSYNEQFF
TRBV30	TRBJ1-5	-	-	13	TGTGCCTGGAGTGGTGGCAGGGATCAGCCCCAGCATTTT	CAWSGGRDQPQHF
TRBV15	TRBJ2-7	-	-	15	TGTGCCACCAGCAGAGGGGCTAGCGTCTCCTACGAGCAGTACTTC	CATSRGASVSYEQYF
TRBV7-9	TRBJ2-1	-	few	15	TGTGCCAGCAGCTTAGGTCTAGTCCCGAACAATGAGCAGTTCTTC	CASSLGLVPNNEQFF
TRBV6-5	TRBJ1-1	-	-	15	TGTGCCAGCAGTTACCGAGACAGCCTGAACACTGAAGCTTTCTTT	CASSYRDSLNTEAFF
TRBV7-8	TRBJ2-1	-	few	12	TGTGCCAGCACTTATATCGGGGATGAGCAGTTCTTC	CASTYIGDEQFF
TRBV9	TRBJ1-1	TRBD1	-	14	TGTGCCAGCAGGCCAACAGGGGCAGGTCCTGAAGCTTTCTTT	CASRPTGAGPEAFF
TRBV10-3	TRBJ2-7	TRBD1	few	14	TGTGCCATCTTTAGCGGGACAGGGGCTCGAGAGCAGTACTTC	CAIFSGTGAREQYF
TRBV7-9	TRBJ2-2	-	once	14	TGTGCCAGCAGCTCCCGACAGGTTACCGGGGAGCTGTTTTTT	CASSSRQVTGELFF
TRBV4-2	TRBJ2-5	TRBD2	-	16	TGTGCCAGCAGCCAAGTCGGGCTAGCGGGCCAAGAGACCCAGTACTTC	CASSQVGLAGQETQYF
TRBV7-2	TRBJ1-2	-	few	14	TGTGCCAGCAGCTTAAGCATGGTCGGTTTTGGCTACACCTTC	CASSLSMVGFGYTF
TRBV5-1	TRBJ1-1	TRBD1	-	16	TGCGCCAGCCGAGACAGGGCGGGCTCTCCCAACACTGAAGCTTTCTTT	CASRDRAGSPNTEAFF
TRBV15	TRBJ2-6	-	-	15	TGTGCCACCAGCAGAGATATGCCAGAGGTCAACGTCCTGACTTTC	CATSRDMPEVNVLTF
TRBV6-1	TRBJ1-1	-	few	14	TGTGCCAGCAGTAGCGGGCCAGCGAACACTGAAGCTTTCTTT	CASSSGPANTEAFF
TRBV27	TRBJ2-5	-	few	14	TGTGCCAGCAGTCCGCGGGCCGCCCTAGGTACCCAGTACTTC	CASSPRAALGTQYF
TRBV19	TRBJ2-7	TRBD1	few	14	TGTGCCAGTGCTCCGGGACAGGGGACTGGAGAGCAGTACTTC	CASAPGQGTGEQYF
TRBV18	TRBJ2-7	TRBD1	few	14	TGTGCCAGCTCACCCCGGGACAGAGTCTACGAGCAGTACTTC	CASSPRDRVYEQYF
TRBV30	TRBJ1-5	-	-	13	TGTGCCTGGAGTCAAGGGAGAGATCAGCCCCAGCATTTT	CAWSQGRDQPQHF
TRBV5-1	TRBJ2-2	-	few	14	TGCGCCAGCAGCTTGTACGGGAGCCCCGGGGAGCTGTTTTTT	CASSLYGSPGELFF
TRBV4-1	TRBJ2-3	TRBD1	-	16	TGCGCCAGCGGGACAGGGCTTGGCTCTAGCACAGATACGCAGTATTTT	CASGTGLGSSTDTQYF
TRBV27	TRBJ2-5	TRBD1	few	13	TGTGCCAGCAGCTCTCCGACAGGGGAGACCCAGTACTTC	CASSSPTGETQYF
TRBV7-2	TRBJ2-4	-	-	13	TGTGCCACAAATCGCATGACAGGAAACATTCAGTACTTC	CATNRMTGNIQYF
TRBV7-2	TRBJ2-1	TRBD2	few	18	TGTGCCAGCAGCTTAGTTTTTATGGGGACTAGCGGTTACAATGAGCAGTTCTTC	CASSLVFMGTSGYNEQFF
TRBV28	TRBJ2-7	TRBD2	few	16	TGTGCCAGCAGTCCGGGACTAGCGGGAACCATCTACGAGCAGTACTTC	CASSPGLAGTIYEQYF
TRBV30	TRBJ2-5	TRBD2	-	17	TGTGCCTGGAGTGTAGGGTGGACTAGCGGGAGGCAAGAGACCCAGTACTTC	CAWSVGWTSGRQETQYF
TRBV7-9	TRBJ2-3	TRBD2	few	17	TGTGCCAGCAGCTTAGTTCTCACGCGGGAGGGGGCAGATACGCAGTATTTT	CASSLVLTREGADTQYF
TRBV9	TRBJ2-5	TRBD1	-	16	TGTGCCAGCAGCGTAGGGGACAGGGGGCCCGAAGAGACCCAGTACTTC	CASSVGDRGPEETQYF
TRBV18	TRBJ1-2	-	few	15	TGTGCCAGCTCACCCCGGGACATGCGGACCTATGGCTACACCTTC	CASSPRDMRTYGYTF
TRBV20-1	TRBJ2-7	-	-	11	TGCAGTGCTAGACTACGGGACGAGCAGTACTTC	CSARLRDEQYF
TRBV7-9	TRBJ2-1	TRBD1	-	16	TGTGCCAGCAGCTTAGAATCCGGGACAGGGTATCGCGAGCAGTTCTTC	CASSLESGTGYREQFF
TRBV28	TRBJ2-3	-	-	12	TGTGCCAGCAGTCTCTCGACAGATACGCAGTATTTT	CASSLSTDTQYF
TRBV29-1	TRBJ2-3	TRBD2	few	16	TGCAGCGTTGAAATCCTAGCGGGAGGCGGTACAGATACGCAGTATTTT	CSVEILAGGGTDTQYF
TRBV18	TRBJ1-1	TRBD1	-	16	TGTGCCAGCTCACCAAGGGACAGGGGGGATGGGACTGAAGCTTTCTTT	CASSPRDRGDGTEAFF
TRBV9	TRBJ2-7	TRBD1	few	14	TGTGCCAGCAGCGTAGGGGACAGCTCCTACGAGCAGTACTTC	CASSVGDSSYEQYF
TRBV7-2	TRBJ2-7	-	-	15	TGTGCCAGCAAAACCTCCGCAGGGATCTCCTACGAGCAGTACTTC	CASKTSAGISYEQYF
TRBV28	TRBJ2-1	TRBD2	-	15	TGTGCCAGCAGTTTTGGTGGGACTAGTAACGATGAGCAGTTCTTC	CASSFGGTSNDEQFF
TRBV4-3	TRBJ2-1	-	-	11	TGCGCCAGCAGCTCACTCGATGAGCAGTTCTTC	CASSSLDEQFF
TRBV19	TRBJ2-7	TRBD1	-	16	TGTGCCAGTAGCTTCGGGACAGCAGTAGGGGCCTACGAGCAGTACTTC	CASSFGTAVGAYEQYF
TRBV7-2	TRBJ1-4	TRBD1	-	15	TGTGCCAGCAGCTTAGAGGGACAGGGGGTAGGAAAACTGTTTTTT	CASSLEGQGVGKLFF
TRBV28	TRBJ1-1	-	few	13	TGTGCCAGCATTCCCGGACAGAACACTGAAGCTTTCTTT	CASIPGQNTEAFF
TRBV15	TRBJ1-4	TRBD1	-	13	TGTGCCACCAGCAGGACAGGGAGGGAAAAACTGTTTTTT	CATSRTGREKLFF
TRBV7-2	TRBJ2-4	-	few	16	TGTGCCAGCAGCTTACGAGGGGGCGGGACCAAAAACATTCAGTACTTC	CASSLRGGGTKNIQYF
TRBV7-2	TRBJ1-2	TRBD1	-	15	TGTGCCAGCAGCTTACCCGGGACAGGGTACTATGGCTACACCTTC	CASSLPGTGYYGYTF
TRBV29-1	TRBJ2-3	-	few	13	TGCAGCCTTGATTCGGGGGTCCCAGATACGCAGTATTTT	CSLDSGVPDTQYF
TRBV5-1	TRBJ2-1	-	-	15	TGCGCCAGCAGCAGACTAGAGGACTCCTACAATGAGCAGTTCTTC	CASSRLEDSYNEQFF
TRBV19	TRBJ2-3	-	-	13	TGTGCCAGTAGTATGGCGGGGACAGATACGCAGTATTTT	CASSMAGTDTQYF
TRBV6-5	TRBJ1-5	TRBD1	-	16	TGTGCCAGCAGTTCCCTTGGGACAGGGGGCCGTCAGCCCCAGCATTTT	CASSSLGTGGRQPQHF
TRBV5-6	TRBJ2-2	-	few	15	TGTGCCAGCAGCTTGGGATCAGCGAACACCGGGGAGCTGTTTTTT	CASSLGSANTGELFF
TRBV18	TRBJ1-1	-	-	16	TGTGCCAGCTCACCATCGGATAGGGGGGAGGGCACTGAAGCTTTCTTT	CASSPSDRGEGTEAFF
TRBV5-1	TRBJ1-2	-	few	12	TGCGCCAGCAGCTTGGAGGGGGACGGCTACACCTTC	CASSLEGDGYTF